Presented here are 4 T cell receptor beta chains from one specimen sequenced in a study of shared clonotypes between healthy human individuals. The method was immunoSEQ multiplex PCR; TCRdb's version includes in-frame clones alone and lacks a portion of them. The sample consists of approximately 980,000 clones, less than 85% of them appearing once. The sample was memory CD4+ T cells sorted from blood. This sample's subset: CD45RA-negative fraction. The receptor source for this set is a man aged 18 to 30 in good health.

The J gene is TRBJ2-1, the V gene TRBV11-2, with 7 bases aligning to TRBD1. Per the germline V gene, CDR1 is SGHAT and CDR2 is FQNNGV. The CDR3 loop spans 17 amino acids. V gave up 1 base and J gave up 6 bases; unmatched junction bases: 12. The CDR3 spells CASSLGPLLRTGNEQFF. The CDR3 coding sequence is TGTGCCAGCAGCTTAGGCCCCCTCTTGCGGACAGGCAATGAGCAGTTCTTC.

This clone was counted once. This chain connects TRBV4-2 to TRBJ1-4, with D unclear. The CDR3 runs 12 residues. Germline CDR1 and CDR2: LGHNA and YNFKEQ. V was pared by 6 bases and J by 7 bases, with 9 bases between. The CDR3 DNA reads as TGTGCCAGCAGTTACGGAGGTGAAAAACTGTTTTTT. It translates to CASSYGGEKLFF.

This chain connects TRBV6-6 to TRBJ1-1; D is ambiguous. V was shortened by 0 bases and J by 0 bases, with 8 bases between the two germline ends. CDR1 is MNHNY, CDR2 SVGAGI, per germline (reference sequence). CDR3 length equals 15 residues. Here the CDR3 DNA reads TGTGCCAGCAGTTACTCGTCGGGAATGAACACTGAAGCTTTCTTT. It is translated as CASSYSSGMNTEAFF.

This chain links TRBV6-5 with TRBJ2-1, with D perhaps being TRBD1 or TRBD2 (5 bases each). Trimming took 5 bases from V and 7 from J, leaving 18 bases between them. The CDR3 runs 15 residues. CDR1 and CDR2 (germline): MNHEY, SVGAGI. CDR3 sequence (DNA): TGTGCCAGCAGTGTGTCCGGGACCTACGGGAATGAGCAGTTCTTC. Translating gives CASSVSGTYGNEQFF.